The T cell receptor beta chain under discussion was sequenced for a study of human T cells and chemical hapten exposure. Overall study context: Throughout the roughly 24-week study, diphenylcyclopropenone was applied weekly to the patients' scalps. Broader study findings: PT1 expanded TCR numbers rose with patch test score.

This clonotype was found a few times. The antigen remains undetermined. This sample's time point: patch test 3, about 24 weeks after DPC sensitization. Treatment defined: therapeutic diphenylcyclopropenone sensitization with weekly scalp DPC. Each patch test followed a blood draw. The library tagged individual cDNA molecules with unique molecular identifiers. TCRdb processed the RACE reads anew with MiXCR; each CDR3 protein has one entry. The sample has roughly 100,000 distinct CDR3 sequences; nearly 35% are singletons. V lost 8 bases and J 2 bases, leaving 12 bases between the germline ends. The CDR3 loop spans 13 amino acids.

Here the sequenced sample was whole blood, taken in connection with sensitization to the hapten diphenylcyclopropenone (DPC). V and J are TRBV12-3 or TRBV12-4 and TRBJ1-1; D gene unclear. The sequence derives from a man in his forties with alopecia areata. Some clones in this sample may be carry-over from other donors' samples. The DNA for the CDR3 is TGTGCCAGCGGCAGGACGAGAAACACTGAAGCTTTCTTT. Translated: CASGRTRNTEAFF.